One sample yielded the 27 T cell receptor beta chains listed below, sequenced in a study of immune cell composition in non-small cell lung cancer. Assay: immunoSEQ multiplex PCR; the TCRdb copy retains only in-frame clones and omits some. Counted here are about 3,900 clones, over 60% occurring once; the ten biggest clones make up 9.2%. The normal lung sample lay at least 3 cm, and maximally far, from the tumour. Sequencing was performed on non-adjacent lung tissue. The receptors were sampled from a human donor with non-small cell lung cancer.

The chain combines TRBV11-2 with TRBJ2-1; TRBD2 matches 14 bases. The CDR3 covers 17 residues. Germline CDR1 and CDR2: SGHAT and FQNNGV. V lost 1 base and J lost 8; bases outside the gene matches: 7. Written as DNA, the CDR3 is TGTGCCAGCAGCTTAGGCCCCGGGACTAGCGGGGGCCATGAGCAGTTCTTC. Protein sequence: CASSLGPGTSGGHEQFF.

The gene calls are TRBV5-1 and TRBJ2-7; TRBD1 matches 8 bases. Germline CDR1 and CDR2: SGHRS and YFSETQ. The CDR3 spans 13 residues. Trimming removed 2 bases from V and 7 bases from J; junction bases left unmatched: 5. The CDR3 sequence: CASSFGQGKEQYF. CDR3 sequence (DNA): TGCGCCAGCAGCTTTGGACAGGGAAAAGAGCAGTACTTC.

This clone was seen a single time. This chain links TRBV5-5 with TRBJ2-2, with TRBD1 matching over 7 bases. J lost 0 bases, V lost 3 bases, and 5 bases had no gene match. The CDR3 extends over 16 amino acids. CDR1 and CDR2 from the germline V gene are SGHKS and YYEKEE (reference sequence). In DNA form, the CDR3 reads TGTGCCAGCAGCTATACAGGACAGGCGAACACCGGGGAGCTGTTTTTT. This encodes CASSYTGQANTGELFF.

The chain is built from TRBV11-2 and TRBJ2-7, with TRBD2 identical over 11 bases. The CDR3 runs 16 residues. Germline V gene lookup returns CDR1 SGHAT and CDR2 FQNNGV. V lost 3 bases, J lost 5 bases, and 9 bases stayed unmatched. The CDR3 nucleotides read TGTGCCAGCAGCTTGAGACCGGGACTAGCGGACCACGAGCAGTACTTC. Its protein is CASSLRPGLADHEQYF.

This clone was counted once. CDR3 amino acids: CSVRTVNTGELFF. The CDR3 DNA reads TGCAGCGTTCGAACGGTAAACACCGGGGAGCTGTTTTTT. The chain joins TRBV29-1 to TRBJ2-2; D is uncertain. The CDR3 runs 13 residues. Germline-derived CDR1 and CDR2 are SQVTM and ANQGSEA. The V end lost 5 bases, the J end lost 2 bases, and 9 bases lay between the germline ends.

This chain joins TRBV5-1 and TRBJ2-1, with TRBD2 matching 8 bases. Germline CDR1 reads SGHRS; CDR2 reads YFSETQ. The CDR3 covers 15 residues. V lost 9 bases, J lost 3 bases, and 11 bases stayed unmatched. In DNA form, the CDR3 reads TGCGCCACCTCAGCTGGGACTAGAGACTACAATGAGCAGTTCTTC. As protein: CATSAGTRDYNEQFF.

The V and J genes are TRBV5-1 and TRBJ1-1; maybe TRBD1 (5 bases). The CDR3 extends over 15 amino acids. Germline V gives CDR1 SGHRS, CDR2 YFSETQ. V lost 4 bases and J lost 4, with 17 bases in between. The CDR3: CASSLGLGVVTEAFF. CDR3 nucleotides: TGCGCCAGCAGCCTGGGGCTAGGGGTGGTCACTGAAGCTTTCTTT.

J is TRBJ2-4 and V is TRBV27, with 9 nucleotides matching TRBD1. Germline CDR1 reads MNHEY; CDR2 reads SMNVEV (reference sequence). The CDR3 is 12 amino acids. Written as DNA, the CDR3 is TGTGCTACGGGACAGGGTCAAAACATTCAGTACTTC. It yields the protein CATGQGQNIQYF.

The CDR3 here is CASSPGEVVSYEQYF. The CDR3 nucleotides read TGTGCCAGCTCACCTGGAGAGGTAGTATCCTACGAGCAGTACTTC. The V and J genes are TRBV18 and TRBJ2-7; D remains unclear. The CDR3 consists of 15 residues. The V end was cut by 3 bases, the J end by 1 base, with 13 bases between. Germline CDR1 is KGHSH and CDR2 is LQKENI.

The CDR3 coding sequence is TGTGCCAGTAGTAACCCGGACGGGGGGGGTCCGTCCAATGAGCAGTTCTTC. This gives the protein CASSNPDGGGPSNEQFF. The V and J genes are TRBV19 and TRBJ2-1; 8 nucleotides line up with TRBD2. This CDR3 is 17 amino acids long. Trimming cost V 4 bases and J 6 bases; bases outside gene matches: 14. Germline loops: CDR1 LNHDA, CDR2 SQIVND (reference sequence).

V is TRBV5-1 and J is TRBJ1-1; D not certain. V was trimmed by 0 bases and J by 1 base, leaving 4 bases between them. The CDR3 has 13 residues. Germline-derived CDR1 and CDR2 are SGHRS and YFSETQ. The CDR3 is CASSLARNTEAFF. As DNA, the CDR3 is TGCGCCAGCAGCTTGGCCCGGAACACTGAAGCTTTCTTT.

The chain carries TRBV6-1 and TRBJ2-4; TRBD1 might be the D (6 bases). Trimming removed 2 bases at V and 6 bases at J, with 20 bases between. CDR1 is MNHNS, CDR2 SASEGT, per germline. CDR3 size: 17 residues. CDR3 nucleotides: TGTGCCAGCAGTGAACACAGGGATATGGGGATTACAAACATTCAGTACTTC. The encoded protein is CASSEHRDMGITNIQYF.

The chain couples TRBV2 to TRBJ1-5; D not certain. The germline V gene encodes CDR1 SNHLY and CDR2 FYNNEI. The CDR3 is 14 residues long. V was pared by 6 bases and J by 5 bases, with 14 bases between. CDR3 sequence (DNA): TGTGCCAGCAGCGAAACAAAAAGTTATCAGCCCCAGCATTTT. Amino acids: CASSETKSYQPQHF. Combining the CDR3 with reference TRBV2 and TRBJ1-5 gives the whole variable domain EPEVTQTPSHQVTQMGQEVILRCVPISNHLYFYWYRQILGQKVEFLVSFYNNEISEKSEIFDDQFSVERPDGSNFTLKIRSTKLEDSAMYFCASSETKSYQPQHFGDGTRLSIL.

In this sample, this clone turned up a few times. The CDR3 region is CASSEWGQVLTEAFF. In nucleotides, the CDR3 is TGTGCCAGCAGTGAATGGGGACAGGTATTAACTGAAGCTTTCTTT. The V gene is TRBV2, the J gene TRBJ1-1; TRBD1 matches at 8 bases. CDR1 and CDR2 (germline): SNHLY, FYNNEI. V lost 2 bases, J lost 5 bases, and 7 bases stayed unmatched. The CDR3 spans 15 residues.

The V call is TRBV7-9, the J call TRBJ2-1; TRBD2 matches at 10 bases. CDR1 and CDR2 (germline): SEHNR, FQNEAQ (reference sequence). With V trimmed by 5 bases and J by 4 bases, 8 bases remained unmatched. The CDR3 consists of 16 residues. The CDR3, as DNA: TGTGCCAGCAGCACCCAGCGGGGGGGGTGGTACAATGAGCAGTTCTTC. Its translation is CASSTQRGGWYNEQFF. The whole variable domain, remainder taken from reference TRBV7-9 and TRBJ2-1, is DTGVSQNPRHKITKRGQNVTFRCDPISEHNRLYWYRQTLGQGPEFLTYFQNEAQLEKSRLLSDRFSAERPKGSFSTLEIQRTEQGDSAMYLCASSTQRGGWYNEQFFGPGTRLTVL.

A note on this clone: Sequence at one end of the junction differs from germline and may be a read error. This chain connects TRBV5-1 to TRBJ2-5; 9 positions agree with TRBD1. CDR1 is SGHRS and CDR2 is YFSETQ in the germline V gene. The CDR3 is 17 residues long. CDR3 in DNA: TGCGCCAGCAGGTTGGGACAGGGAAGCACCTACCAAGAGACCCAGTACTTC. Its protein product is CASRLGQGSTYQETQYF.

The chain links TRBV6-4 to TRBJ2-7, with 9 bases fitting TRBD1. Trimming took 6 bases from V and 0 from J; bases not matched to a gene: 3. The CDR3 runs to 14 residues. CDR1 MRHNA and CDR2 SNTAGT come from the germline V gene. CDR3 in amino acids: CASSPGQGSYEQYF. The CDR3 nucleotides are TGTGCCAGCAGCCCGGGACAGGGCTCCTACGAGCAGTACTTC.

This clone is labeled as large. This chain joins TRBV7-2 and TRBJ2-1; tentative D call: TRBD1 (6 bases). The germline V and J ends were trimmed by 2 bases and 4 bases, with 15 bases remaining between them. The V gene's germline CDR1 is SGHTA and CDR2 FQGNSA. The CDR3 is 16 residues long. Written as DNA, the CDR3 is TGTGCCAGCAGCTTAAGGTTGTGGGACAAATACAATGAGCAGTTCTTC. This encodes CASSLRLWDKYNEQFF. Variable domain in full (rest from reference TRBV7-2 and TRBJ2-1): GAGVSQSPSNKVTEKGKDVELRCDPISGHTALYWYRQSLGQGLEFLIYFQGNSAPDKSGLPSDRFSAERTGGSVSTLTIQRTQQEDSAVYLCASSLRLWDKYNEQFFGPGTRLTVL.

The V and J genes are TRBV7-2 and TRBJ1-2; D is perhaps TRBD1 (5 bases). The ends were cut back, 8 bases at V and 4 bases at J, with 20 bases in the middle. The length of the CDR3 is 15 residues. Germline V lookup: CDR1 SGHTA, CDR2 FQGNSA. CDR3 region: CASPPEDIKIYGYTF. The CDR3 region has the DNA TGTGCCAGCCCACCCGAGGACATAAAAATCTATGGCTACACCTTC.

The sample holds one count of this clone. The CDR3: CASRSTSGGPTGQYF. The DNA of the CDR3 is TGTGCCAGCAGATCAACTAGCGGGGGGCCTACGGGGCAGTACTTC. The gene calls are TRBV28 and TRBJ2-7; 12 positions agree with TRBD2. The CDR3 covers 15 residues. J lost 9 bases, V lost 6 bases, and 12 bases had no gene match. CDR1 and CDR2 (germline): MDHEN, SYDVKM.

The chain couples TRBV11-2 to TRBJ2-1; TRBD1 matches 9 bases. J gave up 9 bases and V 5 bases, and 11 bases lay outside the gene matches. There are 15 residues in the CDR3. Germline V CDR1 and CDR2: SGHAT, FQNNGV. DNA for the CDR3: TGTGCCAGCAGCCCAACTTGGGGACAGGGAACTGAGCAGTTCTTC. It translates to CASSPTWGQGTEQFF.

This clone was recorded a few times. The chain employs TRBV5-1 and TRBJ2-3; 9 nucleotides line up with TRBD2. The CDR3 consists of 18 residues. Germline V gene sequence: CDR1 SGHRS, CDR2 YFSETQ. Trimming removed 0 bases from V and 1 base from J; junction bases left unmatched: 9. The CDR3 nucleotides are TGCGCCAGCAGCTTGGTGCCTAGCGGGAATCCTGGCACAGATACGCAGTATTTT. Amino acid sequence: CASSLVPSGNPGTDTQYF.

CDR3 residues: CASSLESGKGELFF. The CDR3 DNA is TGTGCCAGCAGCTTAGAATCAGGGAAAGGGGAGCTGTTTTTT. The chain links TRBV11-3 to TRBJ2-2; tentative D call: TRBD1 (5 bases). The CDR3 contains 14 residues. Trimming cost V 0 bases and J 8 bases, with 10 bases left between them. Germline CDR1 reads SGHNT; CDR2 reads YENEEA.

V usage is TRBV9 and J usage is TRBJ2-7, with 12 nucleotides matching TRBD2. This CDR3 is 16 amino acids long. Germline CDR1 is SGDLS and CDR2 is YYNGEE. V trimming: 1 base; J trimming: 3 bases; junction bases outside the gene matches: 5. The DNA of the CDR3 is TGTGCCAGCAGCGTATCCGGGACTAGCGGGCTCTACGAGCAGTACTTC. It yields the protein CASSVSGTSGLYEQYF.

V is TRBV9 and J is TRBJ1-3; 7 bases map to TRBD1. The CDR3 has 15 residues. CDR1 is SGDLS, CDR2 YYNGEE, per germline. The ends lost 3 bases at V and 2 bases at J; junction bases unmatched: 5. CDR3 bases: TGTGCCAGCAGCGCGACAGGGACTCCTGGAAACACCATATATTTT. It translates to CASSATGTPGNTIYF.

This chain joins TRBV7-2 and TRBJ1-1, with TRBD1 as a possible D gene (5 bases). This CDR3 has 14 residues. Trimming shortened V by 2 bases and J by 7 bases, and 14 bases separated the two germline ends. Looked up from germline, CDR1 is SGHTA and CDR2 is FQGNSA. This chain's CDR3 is CASSLRPRGFEAFF. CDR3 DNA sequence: TGTGCCAGCAGCTTAAGGCCGCGGGGGTTTGAAGCTTTCTTT.

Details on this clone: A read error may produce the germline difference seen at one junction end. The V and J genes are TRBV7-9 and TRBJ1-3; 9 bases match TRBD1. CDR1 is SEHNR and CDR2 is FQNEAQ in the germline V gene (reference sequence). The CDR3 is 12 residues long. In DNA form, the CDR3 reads TGTGCCAGCAGCTCCCAGACGGGACAGGGATCGTTC. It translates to CASSSQTGQGSF.